A selection of T cell receptor beta chains follows, all from one sample in a study of cytomegalovirus exposure and HLA in healthy donors. Using immunoSEQ multiplex PCR, the repertoire was profiled, and TCRdb retains in-frame clones only, with some absent. The repertoire includes 100,000 to 150,000 clones, roughly 82% of them detected once, and less than 3.5% sits in the top ten. The sample comprised PBMCs. Receptors were obtained from a woman between 35 and 50 years old in good health and CMV-seropositive. CDR3s include the opening cysteine and the closing phenylalanine or tryptophan. Fields, in order: clone size, V gene, J gene, D gene, CDR3 DNA, CDR3 protein. D genes are given only for firm matches. Not all rows give a size; the values are once, few, many and, for expanded clones, a class.

abundance: .; v_gene: TRBV7-2; j_gene: TRBJ2-7; d_gene: TRBD2; CDR3nt: TGTGCCAGCAGCTTATTAGCGGGGGTATGGGGCGAGCAGTACTTC; CDR3aa: CASSLLAGVWGEQYF
abundance: .; v_gene: TRBV2; j_gene: TRBJ1-2; d_gene: .; CDR3nt: TGTGCCAGCAGGGAGACAGTAGCTAACTATGGCTACACCTTC; CDR3aa: CASRETVANYGYTF
abundance: .; v_gene: TRBV19; j_gene: TRBJ1-2; d_gene: TRBD1; CDR3nt: TGTGCCAGTAGTACCCGGGACAGGGGGCTCGGGAACTATGGCTACACCTTC; CDR3aa: CASSTRDRGLGNYGYTF
abundance: once; v_gene: TRBV7-9; j_gene: TRBJ2-7; d_gene: .; CDR3nt: TGTGCCAGCAGCCCGACAGCTGGCGAGCAGTACTTC; CDR3aa: CASSPTAGEQYF
abundance: few; v_gene: TRBV5-4; j_gene: TRBJ1-2; d_gene: TRBD1; CDR3nt: TGTGCCAGCAGCCGGGGAGGGACAGGGTACTCTAATGGCTACACCTTC; CDR3aa: CASSRGGTGYSNGYTF
abundance: .; v_gene: TRBV7-2; j_gene: TRBJ2-3; d_gene: .; CDR3nt: TGTGCCAGCAGCTACTACAGGCGCACAGATACGCAGTATTTT; CDR3aa: CASSYYRRTDTQYF
abundance: .; v_gene: TRBV5-1; j_gene: TRBJ1-1; d_gene: .; CDR3nt: TGCGCCAGCAGCTTGGCTCCCGGGATGAACACTGAAGCTTTCTTT; CDR3aa: CASSLAPGMNTEAFF
abundance: .; v_gene: TRBV5-4; j_gene: TRBJ2-6; d_gene: TRBD2; CDR3nt: TGTGCCAGCAGCGGGGGGGGACTAGCGGGAACTGGGGCCAACGTCCTGACTTTC; CDR3aa: CASSGGGLAGTGANVLTF
abundance: once; v_gene: TRBV7-9; j_gene: TRBJ2-1; d_gene: .; CDR3nt: TGTGCCAGCAGCTTAGCCTCAGGGGTCAATGAGCAGTTCTTC; CDR3aa: CASSLASGVNEQFF
abundance: once; v_gene: TRBV30; j_gene: TRBJ1-4; d_gene: .; CDR3nt: TGTGCCTGGAGGCAGATGGGCGAAAAACTGTTTTTT; CDR3aa: CAWRQMGEKLFF
abundance: .; v_gene: TRBV27; j_gene: TRBJ2-1; d_gene: .; CDR3nt: TGTGCCAGCAGTTTCGGTTGGAGCAATGAGCAGTTCTTC; CDR3aa: CASSFGWSNEQFF
abundance: .; v_gene: TRBV4-3; j_gene: TRBJ2-1; d_gene: .; CDR3nt: TGCGCCAGCAGCCAAGATCGCGGACAGACCTACAATGAGCAGTTCTTC; CDR3aa: CASSQDRGQTYNEQFF
abundance: .; v_gene: TRBV9; j_gene: TRBJ1-5; d_gene: TRBD1; CDR3nt: TGTGCCAGCAGCGTAGGCGCTGGACAGGGCGATCAGCCCCAGCATTTT; CDR3aa: CASSVGAGQGDQPQHF
abundance: few; v_gene: TRBV25-1; j_gene: TRBJ1-5; d_gene: TRBD1; CDR3nt: TGTGCCAGCAGTGCGCCAGGGGGCTTGCAGCCCCAGCATTTT; CDR3aa: CASSAPGGLQPQHF
abundance: .; v_gene: TRBV30; j_gene: TRBJ1-1; d_gene: .; CDR3nt: TGTGCCTGGAGTGGGGGGCGGAGAGCTTTCTTT; CDR3aa: CAWSGGRRAFF
abundance: few; v_gene: TRBV4-3; j_gene: TRBJ1-1; d_gene: TRBD1; CDR3nt: TGCGCCAGCAGCCAAGACTTAAGACAGGGGGCTGCTGAAGCTTTCTTT; CDR3aa: CASSQDLRQGAAEAFF
abundance: .; v_gene: TRBV6-6; j_gene: TRBJ1-6; d_gene: TRBD1; CDR3nt: TGTGCCAGCACTTTGGGACAGGGGGGCAATTCACCCCTCCACTTT; CDR3aa: CASTLGQGGNSPLHF
abundance: .; v_gene: TRBV5-4; j_gene: TRBJ2-7; d_gene: TRBD2; CDR3nt: TGTGCCAGCAGCTTGGCCGGGACTAGCGTCCACGAGCAGTACTTC; CDR3aa: CASSLAGTSVHEQYF
abundance: .; v_gene: TRBV15; j_gene: TRBJ2-1; d_gene: .; CDR3nt: TGTGCCACCAGCAGAGACCTAGCTGGTGAGCAGTTCTTC; CDR3aa: CATSRDLAGEQFF
abundance: .; v_gene: TRBV19; j_gene: TRBJ1-4; d_gene: .; CDR3nt: TGTGCCAGTAGTAGATTCGGACAGACCCTAAATGAAAAACTGTTTTTT; CDR3aa: CASSRFGQTLNEKLFF
abundance: .; v_gene: TRBV5-1; j_gene: TRBJ2-3; d_gene: TRBD1; CDR3nt: TGCGCCAGCAGCTTGGGACAGGGAGCAGATACGCAGTATTTT; CDR3aa: CASSLGQGADTQYF
abundance: .; v_gene: TRBV15; j_gene: TRBJ2-7; d_gene: TRBD1; CDR3nt: TGTGCCACCAGCCCATGGACAGGGTCCTACGAGCAGTACTTC; CDR3aa: CATSPWTGSYEQYF
abundance: few; v_gene: TRBV11-1; j_gene: TRBJ2-2; d_gene: TRBD2; CDR3nt: TGTGCCAGCAGCTTCAGTCTAGCGGGGGTCGGGGAGCTGTTTTTT; CDR3aa: CASSFSLAGVGELFF
abundance: .; v_gene: TRBV6-5; j_gene: TRBJ1-1; d_gene: .; CDR3nt: TGTGCCAGCAGTCTGGGGGGGAGCACTGAAGCTTTCTTT; CDR3aa: CASSLGGSTEAFF
abundance: .; v_gene: TRBV27; j_gene: TRBJ2-1; d_gene: .; CDR3nt: TGTGCCAGCAGTTCCTACAGGGCGTACGGAAGGGATGAGCAGTTCTTC; CDR3aa: CASSSYRAYGRDEQFF
abundance: .; v_gene: TRBV4-3; j_gene: TRBJ1-2; d_gene: TRBD1; CDR3nt: TGCGCCAGCAGCCAAGAACGGACAGGACTCTATGGCTACACCTTC; CDR3aa: CASSQERTGLYGYTF
abundance: .; v_gene: TRBV6-5; j_gene: TRBJ1-1; d_gene: TRBD1; CDR3nt: TGTGCCAGCAGTGGGGACAGGGAGAACACTGAAGCTTTCTTT; CDR3aa: CASSGDRENTEAFF
abundance: .; v_gene: TRBV6-5; j_gene: TRBJ1-5; d_gene: TRBD1; CDR3nt: TGTGCCAGCAGTCCTGGACAGGGGAATCAGCCCCAGCATTTT; CDR3aa: CASSPGQGNQPQHF
abundance: .; v_gene: TRBV11-3; j_gene: TRBJ2-3; d_gene: TRBD2; CDR3nt: TGTGCCAGCAGCTCAGGACTAGCGGGAGGGACAGATACGCAGTATTTT; CDR3aa: CASSSGLAGGTDTQYF
abundance: once; v_gene: TRBV6-5; j_gene: TRBJ1-2; d_gene: .; CDR3nt: TGTGCCAGCAGTTACGGGAGCCTTTATGGCTACACCTTC; CDR3aa: CASSYGSLYGYTF
abundance: .; v_gene: TRBV9; j_gene: TRBJ2-3; d_gene: .; CDR3nt: TGTGCCAGCAGCCCAGGGGTAGCGCCTCGCACAGATACGCAGTATTTT; CDR3aa: CASSPGVAPRTDTQYF
abundance: .; v_gene: TRBV18; j_gene: TRBJ2-1; d_gene: TRBD2; CDR3nt: TGTGCCAGCTCACCGGCGGGGGGCGGTGAGCAGTTCTTC; CDR3aa: CASSPAGGGEQFF